The clone carrying this TCR beta chain was seen a handful of times. J lost 4 bases, V lost 5 bases, and 3 bases had no gene match. Germline CDR1 SGHAT, CDR2 FQNNGV. The CDR3 consists of 14 residues. The data belong to a study of T-cell reconstitution after alpha-beta-depleted transplantation in children. TCRbeta library construction was performed incorporating unique molecular identifiers. TCRdb ran MiXCR on the PCR reads and lists one entry per CDR3 protein. The sample yields 200,000 to 300,000 distinct CDR3 sequences, about 12% seen once. This TCR came from a human donor who donated a stem cell graft to a child with acute lymphoblastic leukemia. The chain carries TRBV11-2 and TRBJ2-2; 8 bases are a match to TRBD1. Sequences were derived from PBMCs from the stem cell graft donor, sampled from the stem cell graft. CDR3 in amino acids: CASSDRGPTGELFF. The DNA for the CDR3 is TGTGCCAGCAGCGACAGGGGTCCCACCGGGGAGCTGTTTTTT.